One and the same sample provided the 6 T cell receptor beta chains below, sequenced in a study of molecular identifiers for immune sequencing clone quantification. MiXCR, run by TCRdb on the PCR reads, gives a single entry per CDR3 protein. This sample has hundreds of thousands of distinct CDR3 sequences, with roughly 27% found just once. The sequencing sample was made of naive CD8+ T cells from blood, with Jurkat cell RNA spiked in. Subset specified: FACS-sorted CD8+CD4-CCR7+CD45RA+ naive T cells. These receptors were obtained from a human donor in good health. Some libraries in this study had Jurkat cell RNA spiked in.

A remark on this clonotype: At one end the junction does not follow the germline gene, possibly because of a read error. This chain uses TRBV24-1 with TRBJ2-1; D assignment may be TRBD1 or TRBD2 (5 bases each). From germline, CDR1 is KGHDR and CDR2 SFDVKD. The CDR3 is made up of 16 amino acids. The CDR3, as DNA: TGTGCCACCAGTGTTGGGACCAACCTCCGGGACGATGAGCAGTCCTTC. It specifies CATSVGTNLRDDEQSF.

In this sample, this clonotype turned up many times. The CDR3 DNA reads as TGTGCCAGCAGCGAAACTGACGGCACTGAAGCTTTCTTT. It yields the protein CASSETDGTEAFF. V and J are TRBV7-9 and TRBJ1-1; unclear D gene. Germline CDR1 is SEHNR and CDR2 is FQNEAQ (reference sequence). Between the trimmed V and J ends, which lost 5 bases and 4 bases, there was a span of 11 bases. The CDR3 loop spans 13 amino acids.

Comments on this clonotype: This clone may be a read error of a much larger clone one base away. The V call is TRBV20-1, the J call TRBJ2-7; TRBD1 matches at 7 bases. The CDR3 length is 13 residues. Looked up from germline, CDR1 is DFQATT and CDR2 is SNEGSKA (reference sequence). CDR3 protein: CSAERDSSYGQYF. DNA of the CDR3: TGCAGTGCTGAACGGGACAGCTCCTACGGGCAGTACTTC.

This clonotype occurred many times. The genes are TRBV7-2 and TRBJ2-4, with a weak D call TRBD2 (6 bases). The CDR3 is made up of 14 amino acids. V lost 4 bases and J lost 8, with 15 bases in between. CDR1 is SGHTA, CDR2 FQGNSA, per germline. The CDR3 DNA follows: TGTGCCAGCAGCTCCAGCAGGACGGGGGACATTCAGTACTTC. Amino acid sequence: CASSSSRTGDIQYF.

This clonotype was counted a few times. The chain couples TRBV4-3 to TRBJ1-2; 8 nucleotides align to TRBD1. This CDR3 is 17 amino acids long. After removal of 0 bases from V and 4 bases from J, the junction contained 10 bases not matched to a gene. Germline loops: CDR1 LGHNA, CDR2 YSLEER. The CDR3 loop reads CASSQERDRPLPYGYTF. The CDR3 DNA reads as TGCGCCAGCAGCCAAGAAAGGGACAGGCCTCTTCCCTATGGCTACACCTTC.

The chain recombines TRBV7-9 with TRBJ2-2, with TRBD1 identical over 9 bases. V gave up 4 bases and J gave up 5 bases; unmatched junction bases: 8. Looked up from germline, CDR1 is SEHNR and CDR2 is FQNEAQ (reference sequence). The CDR3 is 16 amino acids. In nucleotides, the CDR3 is TGTGCCAGCAGCTCAAAACAGGGGGCTGATACCGGGGAGCTGTTTTTT. Translating it yields CASSSKQGADTGELFF.